This T cell receptor (beta chain) emerged from a study of T cells in Graves' hyperthyroidism and ophthalmopathy. Trimming stripped 6 bases from V and 4 bases from J, with 19 bases between. The germline CDR1 and CDR2 sequences are SGHAT and FQDESV (reference sequence). The CDR3 is 16 amino acids. The investigators amplified TCR beta CDR3 regions from RNA transcripts. RT-PCR in the first round (using the HTBI primer set) targeted the TCR CDR3. Each CDR3 protein gets one entry after TCRdb re-called the multiplex PCR reads with MiXCR. The sample has fewer than 750,000 distinct CDR3 sequences; roughly 14% are singletons. Lactation, pregnancy, other autoimmune disease or uncontrolled infection led to exclusion of patients. The table lists this clonotype with many counts.

The receptor comes from a woman aged 40 to 50 with Graves' ophthalmopathy. The chain couples TRBV11-1 to TRBJ1-3, with D maybe TRBD1 (5 bases). The material sequenced was blood. CDR3 nucleotide sequence: TGTGCCAGCAGTCAGACGGGACCTCGGGCGGGAAACACCATATATTTT. Protein sequence: CASSQTGPRAGNTIYF.